The 27 T cell receptor beta chains given below trace back to one sample, sequenced in a study of blood T cell repertoires in COVID-19. The table came from immunoSEQ multiplex PCR; TCRdb's copy has only in-frame clones and leaves some out. This sample yields over 150,000 clones, of which about four fifths are seen a single time; 25% to 30% belongs to the top ten. Sequencing was done on a sample of peripheral blood. The receptors here all came from a woman aged 55 to 70 with acute or convalescent COVID-19.

This chain uses TRBV21-1 with TRBJ2-3; no check of the table's D call, TRBD2, against the DNA was made. TRBV21-1 is listed as a pseudogene. This CDR3 has 16 residues. CDR3 sequence (DNA): TGTGCCAGCATAAGGCCTAGCGGGGGGTGGACAGATACGCAGTATTTT. This encodes CASIRPSGGWTDTQYF.

This clone was observed many times. The gene calls are TRBV24-1 and TRBJ2-1, with 10 bases identical to TRBD2. V gave up 4 bases and J gave up 8 bases; unmatched junction bases: 7. The CDR3 covers 15 residues. CDR1 KGHDR and CDR2 SFDVKD come from the germline V gene. CDR3 residues: CATSDIAGGGYEQFF. As DNA, the CDR3 is TGTGCCACCAGTGACATAGCGGGGGGAGGGTATGAGCAGTTCTTC.

The V gene is TRBV5-8, the J gene TRBJ2-4; 7 positions agree with TRBD1. Trimming cost V 6 bases and J 1 base; bases outside gene matches: 10. The germline V gene has CDR1 SGHTS and CDR2 YDEGEE. This CDR3 is built from 16 residues. DNA for the CDR3: TGTGCCAGCAAGACAGGGTCCACCGTCGCCAAAAACATTCAGTACTTC. Amino acids: CASKTGSTVAKNIQYF.

This chain links TRBV6-5 with TRBJ1-2, with 8 bases lining up with TRBD1. V shed 6 bases and J 6 bases; nucleotides not matched to a gene: 6. The CDR3 covers 13 residues. Germline lookup yields CDR1 MNHEY and CDR2 SVGAGI. The CDR3 nucleotides read TGTGCCAGCAGAACCGGACAGGGTAATGGCTACACCTTC. This sequence encodes CASRTGQGNGYTF.

V and J are TRBV11-1 and TRBJ1-6; the D is unclear. The V gene's germline CDR1 is SGHAT and CDR2 FQDESV (reference sequence). Trimming removed 5 bases from V and 7 bases from J, with 12 bases in between. CDR3 size: 14 residues. DNA of the CDR3: TGTGCCAGCAGCGCCCAGGTAGAGAATTCACCCCTCCACTTT. It encodes CASSAQVENSPLHF.

The chain uses TRBV5-1 and TRBJ1-2; tentatively, D is TRBD1 (5 bases). The CDR3 totals 14 residues. Trimming removed 0 bases at V and 2 bases at J, with 8 bases between. Germline assignment: CDR1 SGHRS and CDR2 YFSETQ. The CDR3 DNA reads TGCGCCAGCAGCTTGGTGGGGCCCAACTATGGCTACACCTTC. Translated: CASSLVGPNYGYTF.

This sequence joins TRBV5-1 and TRBJ1-1; D remains unclear. CDR3 length: 19 residues. Germline V gene data show CDR1 as SGHRS and CDR2 as YFSETQ. V was clipped by 0 bases and J by 3 bases, with 24 bases between them. The CDR3 region is CASSLGLLTGSKMDTEAFF. For the CDR3, the DNA is TGCGCCAGCAGCTTGGGACTTCTGACGGGGAGTAAAATGGACACTGAAGCTTTCTTT.

The chain is built from TRBV15 and TRBJ1-1; a possible D gene is TRBD1 (5 bases). CDR1 LNHNV and CDR2 YYDKDF come from the germline V gene (reference sequence). Trimming took 0 bases from V and 4 from J, leaving 9 bases between them. This CDR3 region has 14 residues. The CDR3 DNA reads TGTGCCACCAGCAGAGATTTCGGGGGCACTGAAGCTTTCTTT. This encodes CATSRDFGGTEAFF.

Worth noting for this clone: Within the sample, other DNA sequences also encode this same CDR3. The chain combines TRBV2 with TRBJ2-7; D might be TRBD1 (6 bases). Trimming pared 2 bases from V and 0 bases from J, leaving 8 bases between. From germline, CDR1 is SNHLY and CDR2 FYNNEI. This CDR3 contains 14 residues. The CDR3 bases are TGTGCCAGCAGTGAACAGGGGAGCTCCTACGAGCAGTACTTC. Its protein is CASSEQGSSYEQYF.

J is TRBJ1-2 and V is TRBV6-5; tentative D call: TRBD1 (6 bases). The V end was cut by 6 bases, the J end by 4 bases, with 12 bases between. The CDR3 length is 13 residues. CDR1 and CDR2 from the germline V gene are MNHEY and SVGAGI. The CDR3, as DNA: TGTGCCAGCAGCTTGACAGGCGGCTATGGCTACACCTTC. The encoded protein is CASSLTGGYGYTF.

CDR3 protein: CASSPRGDLARETQYF. As DNA, the CDR3 is TGTGCCAGCAGCCCCAGGGGGGACTTGGCTCGAGAGACCCAGTACTTC. The genes are TRBV4-2 and TRBJ2-5; a possible D gene is TRBD1 (7 bases). The germline V gene encodes CDR1 LGHNA and CDR2 YNFKEQ. This CDR3 contains 16 residues. The ends were cut back, 4 bases at V and 4 bases at J, with 19 bases in the middle.

With respect to this clone: A much larger clone differs from this one at a single base, so this may be a read error. Other DNA variants within this sample encode the same CDR3. CDR3 amino acids: CASSLRGGDGMDIQYF. The CDR3 DNA follows: TGTGCCAGCAGCCTAAGGGGGGGGGACGGGATGGACATTCAGTACTTC. The rearrangement links TRBV7-3 to TRBJ2-4; D is possibly TRBD2 (7 bases). Trimming left V 5 bases short and J 8 bases short, with 22 bases between. This CDR3 has 16 amino acids. Germline V lookup: CDR1 SGHTA, CDR2 FQGTGA.

The chain is built from TRBV28 and TRBJ1-2; D might be TRBD1 (5 bases). CDR1 MDHEN and CDR2 SYDVKM come from the germline V gene. V shed 5 bases and J shed 6 bases, with 19 bases lying between them. This CDR3 has 15 residues. The CDR3 sequence: CASSPMGSGGDGYTF. CDR3 sequence (DNA): TGTGCCAGCAGTCCTATGGGGAGCGGGGGGGATGGCTACACCTTC.

There are a few counts of this clone. The chain's CDR3 is CASTLSGTPLHF. As DNA, the CDR3 is TGTGCCAGCACTCTAAGCGGTACACCCCTCCACTTT. The rearrangement uses TRBV28 and TRBJ1-6; D is ambiguous. From germline, CDR1 is MDHEN and CDR2 SYDVKM. Trimming cost V 7 bases and J 11 bases, with 12 bases left between them. There are 12 residues in the CDR3.

This chain joins TRBV6-6 and TRBJ1-1; unclear D gene. Germline values: CDR1 MNHNY, CDR2 SVGAGI (reference sequence). V lost 4 bases to trimming and J lost 0 bases, with 12 bases between them. The CDR3 is made up of 15 amino acids. CDR3 DNA sequence: TGTGCCAGCAGTTCCCAGTTGAAACTGAACACTGAAGCTTTCTTT. Its translation: CASSSQLKLNTEAFF.

This sequence joins TRBV18 and TRBJ1-2; no firm D call. The CDR3 sequence is 15 residues long. Trimming removed 3 bases at V and 2 bases at J, with 13 bases between. Germline V gives CDR1 KGHSH, CDR2 LQKENI. CDR3 in DNA: TGTGCCAGCTCACCCGCAGAAAGAGGGAACTATGGCTACACCTTC. This codes for CASSPAERGNYGYTF.

This clone was seen many times. The rearrangement joins TRBV30 to TRBJ2-7, with a possible D match to TRBD2 (5 bases). This CDR3 has 12 amino acids. The V gene's germline CDR1 is GTSNPN and CDR2 SVGIG (reference sequence). V was cut by 8 bases and J by 2 bases, with 13 bases left in between. CDR3 coding DNA: TGTGCCCAAAGGTCGGGGACCTACGAGCAGTACTTC. Its translation is CAQRSGTYEQYF.

This sequence joins TRBV7-8 and TRBJ2-1; 8 nucleotides agree with TRBD2. This CDR3 is 17 amino acids long. Germline CDR1 is SGHVS and CDR2 is FQNEAQ. V gave up 5 bases and J gave up 3 bases; unmatched junction bases: 12. The CDR3 DNA sequence: TGTGCCAGCAGCGACCGAGGGGCGGGGGGCAACTACAATGAGCAGTTCTTC. Its translation: CASSDRGAGGNYNEQFF.

J is TRBJ1-6 and V is TRBV18, with 7 bases that match TRBD1. The V and J ends lost 0 bases and 8 bases, in that order; junction bases with no gene match: 4. The CDR3 is made up of 15 amino acids. CDR1 and CDR2 (germline): KGHSH, LQKENI. Written as DNA, the CDR3 is TGTGCCAGCTCACCACCGGAGGGGGCGGATTCACCCCTCCACTTT. It encodes CASSPPEGADSPLHF. The whole variable domain, remainder taken from reference TRBV18 and TRBJ1-6, is NAGVMQNPRHLVRRRGQEARLRCSPMKGHSHVYWYRQLPEEGLKFMVYLQKENIIDESGMPKERFSAEFPKEGPSILRIQQVVRGDSAAYFCASSPPEGADSPLHFGNGTRLTVT.

This clone appeared a few times. The rearrangement joins TRBV21-1 to TRBJ1-5. TRBV21-1 is shown as a pseudogene. CDR3 length: 15 residues. Written as DNA, the CDR3 is TGTGCCAGCAAAGAGATGGGGGGTAGCAATCAGCCCCAGCATTTT. It encodes CASKEMGGSNQPQHF.

The genes are TRBV30 and TRBJ1-2; maybe TRBD1 (6 bases). Trimming removed 7 bases at V and 1 base at J, with 13 bases between. CDR1 is GTSNPN and CDR2 is SVGIG in the germline V gene (reference sequence). The CDR3 contains 13 residues. CDR3 nucleotide sequence: TGTGCCTTCCGGACAGAGTTTAACTATGGCTACACCTTC. This codes for CAFRTEFNYGYTF.

The sample holds one count of this clone. V gene TRBV11-1 combines with J gene TRBJ1-2; 8 nucleotides agree with TRBD1. The germline CDR1 and CDR2 sequences are SGHAT and FQDESV (reference sequence). The V and J ends lost 5 bases and 4 bases, in that order; junction bases with no gene match: 3. The CDR3 is 13 residues long. The CDR3 sequence is CASSTGGTYGYTF. The DNA of the CDR3 is TGTGCCAGCAGCACAGGGGGGACCTATGGCTACACCTTC.

V usage is TRBV4-2 and J usage is TRBJ1-2; the D gene is possibly TRBD1 (5 bases). This CDR3 spans 14 amino acids. Trimming took 1 base from V and 5 from J, leaving 11 bases between them. Germline assignment: CDR1 LGHNA and CDR2 YNFKEQ. The CDR3 nucleotides are TGTGCCAGCAGCCAAGGCAGGGCTGATTATGGCTACACCTTC. Amino acid sequence: CASSQGRADYGYTF.

Comment on this clone: The sample carries other DNA sequences with the same CDR3. This rearrangement joins TRBV6-5 to TRBJ1-2; 7 nucleotides agree with TRBD1. The trim removed 6 bases at V and 1 base at J, leaving 5 bases unmatched. The CDR3 sequence is 14 residues long. Germline V gene sequence: CDR1 MNHEY, CDR2 SVGAGI. In DNA, the CDR3 is TGTGCCAGCAGCCGACAGGGAAGTAACTATGGCTACACCTTC. This encodes CASSRQGSNYGYTF.

As DNA, the CDR3 is TGTGCCAGTAGTATGGTCAGTAACTATGGCTACACCTTC. The encoded protein is CASSMVSNYGYTF. The rearrangement uses TRBV19 and TRBJ1-2; D ambiguous. Germline CDR1 LNHDA, CDR2 SQIVND (reference sequence). The CDR3 extends over 13 amino acids. Trimming removed 3 bases at V and 1 base at J, with 6 bases between.

The chain joins TRBV7-3 to TRBJ1-1; D gene uncertain. The germline V gene encodes CDR1 SGHTA and CDR2 FQGTGA. The CDR3 is made up of 14 amino acids. The V gene lost 5 bases and the J gene lost 0 bases, with 10 bases spanning the gap. This CDR3 is CASSRGVVNTEAFF. DNA of the CDR3: TGTGCCAGCAGCCGCGGGGTTGTGAACACTGAAGCTTTCTTT.

This clone occurred once. The chain carries TRBV18 and TRBJ2-2; 10 nucleotides agree with TRBD1. The CDR3 consists of 16 residues. From germline, CDR1 is KGHSH and CDR2 LQKENI. With V trimmed by 3 bases and J by 3 bases, 4 bases remained unmatched. The CDR3 loop reads CASSPRQGADTGELFF. CDR3 DNA: TGTGCCAGCTCACCGCGACAGGGGGCCGACACCGGGGAGCTGTTTTTT.